These 27 T cell receptor beta chains share one sample of origin, sequenced in a study of shared clonotypes between healthy human individuals. The table came from immunoSEQ multiplex PCR; TCRdb's copy has only in-frame clones and leaves some out. The table shows 1 million to 1.2 million clones, with 60% to 80% occurring only once. Material: memory CD4+ T cells from PBMCs. Subset reported: CD45RA-negative fraction. All receptors derive from a man between 18 and 29 years old in good health. Some clones in this sample may be carry-over from other donors' samples.

V usage is TRBV5-6 and J usage is TRBJ2-5; 7 bases fit TRBD1. CDR3 length: 13 residues. Looked up from germline, CDR1 is SGHDT and CDR2 is YYEEEE. Germline trimming cut 4 bases from V and 3 bases from J; bases unmatched to any gene: 3. CDR3 in DNA: TGTGCCAGCAGCCCGACAGGGAAAGAGACCCAGTACTTC. Protein: CASSPTGKETQYF.

Details on this clone: The sample holds other DNA sequences that translate to the same CDR3. V gene TRBV19 combines with J gene TRBJ1-2; D call uncertain. V lost 4 bases and J lost 4, with 10 bases in between. The CDR3 extends over 13 amino acids. CDR1 is LNHDA and CDR2 is SQIVND in the germline V gene (reference sequence). DNA of the CDR3: TGTGCCAGTAGTAGAGGACGGAGCTATGGCTACACCTTC. Its translation: CASSRGRSYGYTF. Using reference TRBV19 and TRBJ1-2 for the parts outside the CDR3, the full variable domain is DGGITQSPKYLFRKEGQNVTLSCEQNLNHDAMYWYRQDPGQGLRLIYYSQIVNDFQKGDIAEGYSVSREKKESFPLTVTSAQKNPTAFYLCASSRGRSYGYTFGSGTRLTVV.

V is TRBV7-2 and J is TRBJ1-2; TRBD1 is a possible D gene (5 bases). Germline values: CDR1 SGHTA, CDR2 FQGNSA. The CDR3 consists of 15 residues. The V gene lost 1 base and the J gene lost 3 bases, with 12 bases spanning the gap. CDR3 sequence: CASSLGQGVYYGYTF. CDR3 DNA sequence: TGTGCCAGCAGCTTAGGTCAGGGAGTCTACTATGGCTACACCTTC.

The chain employs TRBV9 and TRBJ1-2, with TRBD1 as a possible D gene (5 bases). Germline CDR1 SGDLS, CDR2 YYNGEE. The CDR3 is 15 residues long. V lost 0 bases and J lost 8, with 17 bases in between. CDR3 DNA: TGTGCCAGCAGCGTAGTCCCCGCAGGGACTGTAGGCTACACCTTC. Translating gives CASSVVPAGTVGYTF.

This clone was counted between two and nine times. The rearrangement links TRBV11-1 to TRBJ2-1; 9 nucleotides line up with TRBD1. After removal of 4 bases from V and 7 bases from J, the junction contained 5 bases not matched to a gene. The CDR3 is 14 amino acids. CDR1 and CDR2 from the germline V gene are SGHAT and FQDESV (reference sequence). CDR3 amino acids: CASSSYRGRNEQFF. CDR3 in DNA: TGTGCCAGCAGCTCGTACAGGGGGCGTAATGAGCAGTTCTTC. Together with reference TRBV11-1 and TRBJ2-1, the CDR3 gives the full variable domain: EAEVAQSPRYKITEKSQAVAFWCDPISGHATLYWYRQILGQGPELLVQFQDESVVDDSQLPKDRFSAERLKGVDSTLKIQPAELGDSAMYLCASSSYRGRNEQFFGPGTRLTVL.

The chain uses TRBV9 and TRBJ2-2, with a tentative D call TRBD2 (6 bases). The ends were cut back, 0 bases at V and 8 bases at J, with 14 bases in the middle. The CDR3 has 15 residues. The V gene's germline CDR1 is SGDLS and CDR2 YYNGEE. For the CDR3, the DNA is TGTGCCAGCAGCGTAGGGACTACCCCGGTAGGGGAGCTGTTTTTT. Translated, it gives CASSVGTTPVGELFF.

The rearrangement joins TRBV7-2 to TRBJ2-5; TRBD2 aligns across 13 bases. Germline values: CDR1 SGHTA, CDR2 FQGNSA. V shed 5 bases and J 2 bases; nucleotides not matched to a gene: 11. This CDR3 is 18 amino acids long. The CDR3 DNA reads TGTGCCAGCAGCCGCGGACTAGCGGGAGTAGGGGGGCAAGAGACCCAGTACTTC. Amino acids: CASSRGLAGVGGQETQYF. The full variable domain, rest sourced from reference TRBV7-2 and TRBJ2-5, is GAGVSQSPSNKVTEKGKDVELRCDPISGHTALYWYRQSLGQGLEFLIYFQGNSAPDKSGLPSDRFSAERTGGSVSTLTIQRTQQEDSAVYLCASSRGLAGVGGQETQYFGPGTRLLVL.

This clone was seen a handful of times. The rearrangement joins TRBV6-1 to TRBJ2-7, with D perhaps matching TRBD2 (5 bases). This CDR3 has 13 amino acids. The germline CDR1 and CDR2 sequences are MNHNS and SASEGT. V lost 7 bases, J lost 0 bases, and 10 bases lay in between. CDR3 protein: CASKPGFSYEQYF. The CDR3 coding sequence is TGTGCCAGCAAACCGGGGTTCTCCTACGAGCAGTACTTC.

The chain recombines TRBV28 with TRBJ2-2, with D possibly TRBD2 on 6 matching bases. Germline CDR1 MDHEN, CDR2 SYDVKM. CDR3 length equals 14 residues. V lost 5 bases, J lost 1 base, and 8 bases lay in between. CDR3 bases: TGTGCCAGCAGTACTAGCCGGAACACCGGGGAGCTGTTTTTT. Protein sequence: CASSTSRNTGELFF.

A single count supports this clone. The rearrangement uses TRBV19 and TRBJ1-5; 9 positions agree with TRBD1. Trimming at V came to 5 bases and at J to 8 bases, leaving 10 bases not matched to a gene. CDR3 length equals 15 residues. In germline, CDR1 is LNHDA, CDR2 SQIVND (reference sequence). The CDR3 region is CASSVSTGGTKPQHF. In DNA form, the CDR3 reads TGTGCCAGTAGTGTCTCAACAGGGGGCACGAAGCCCCAGCATTTT.

This clone was observed a handful of times. The rearrangement joins TRBV10-3 to TRBJ1-5, with D uncertain. Trimming took 6 bases from V and 4 from J, leaving 7 bases between them. The CDR3 runs to 12 residues. Looked up from germline, CDR1 is ENHRY and CDR2 is SYGVKD. The CDR3 is CAISKENQPQHF. The CDR3 DNA reads TGTGCCATCAGCAAAGAAAATCAGCCCCAGCATTTT.

A note on this clone: Germline is not matched at one junction end, which may reflect a read error. This chain uses TRBV6-1 with TRBJ1-2, with D possibly being TRBD1 (6 bases). The CDR3 spans 13 residues. Looked up from germline, CDR1 is MNHNS and CDR2 is SASEGT. The CDR3 region is CASSEAQDSGRAF. In DNA, the CDR3 is TGTGCCAGCAGTGAAGCGCAGGACAGCGGTAGGGCCTTC.

This clone appeared many times. This chain uses TRBV2 with TRBJ2-6; D remains ambiguous. Germline V lookup: CDR1 SNHLY, CDR2 FYNNEI. V shed 6 bases and J shed 3 bases, with 3 bases lying between them. The CDR3 covers 12 residues. CDR3 nucleotides: TGTGCCAGCAGGATTGGGGCCAACGTCCTGACTTTC. Protein product: CASRIGANVLTF.

Regarding this clone: This likely stems from a read error, as it lies one base from a far larger clone. The V call is TRBV2, the J call TRBJ1-1, with D uncertain. Germline CDR1 is SNHLY and CDR2 is FYNNEI. CDR3 length: 14 residues. The CDR3 loop reads CASSEAVKLTETFF. The CDR3 DNA sequence: TGTGCCAGCAGTGAAGCTGTAAAACTGACTGAAACTTTCTTT. Looking up the rest from reference TRBV2 and TRBJ1-1 gives the full variable domain: EPEVTQTPSHQVTQMGQEVILRCVPISNHLYFYWYRQILGQKVEFLVSFYNNEISEKSEIFDDQFSVERPDGSNFTLKIRSTKLEDSAMYFCASSEAVKLTETFFGQGTRLTVV.

A few counts support this clone. The genes are TRBV28 and TRBJ2-6; TRBD1 agrees at 7 bases. The V gene's germline CDR1 is MDHEN and CDR2 SYDVKM. The CDR3 has 18 residues. Trimming took 6 bases from V and 0 from J; bases not matched to a gene: 11. CDR3 sequence (DNA): TGTGCCAGCAGCTCTCTAATCCGGGACAGCTCTGGGGCCAACGTCCTGACTTTC. The encoded protein is CASSSLIRDSSGANVLTF. The variable domain in full, with the rest retrieved from reference TRBV28 and TRBJ2-6, is DVKVTQSSRYLVKRTGEKVFLECVQDMDHENMFWYRQDPGLGLRLIYFSYDVKMKEKGDIPEGYSVSREKKERFSLILESASTNQTSMYLCASSSLIRDSSGANVLTFGAGSRLTVL.

V gene TRBV6-5 combines with J gene TRBJ1-3, with no clear D. V was clipped by 0 bases and J by 0 bases, with 9 bases between them. The CDR3 totals 16 residues. Germline V gene sequence: CDR1 MNHEY, CDR2 SVGAGI. CDR3: CASSYSGVSSGNTIYF. In DNA form, the CDR3 reads TGTGCCAGCAGTTACTCGGGAGTCTCCTCTGGAAACACCATATATTTT.

On this clone: The sample carries other DNA sequences with the same CDR3. The chain has TRBV28 and TRBJ2-3; the D is unclear. Trimming removed 5 bases from V and 1 base from J, with 7 bases in between. The germline gives CDR1 MDHEN, CDR2 SYDVKM. The CDR3 covers 13 residues. The CDR3 DNA sequence: TGTGCCAGCAGTCCCCTAGGCACAGATACGCAGTATTTT. Translation gives CASSPLGTDTQYF.

The J gene is TRBJ1-5, the V gene TRBV29-1; 8 positions match TRBD1. From germline, CDR1 is SQVTM and CDR2 ANQGSEA. With V trimmed by 6 bases and J by 11 bases, 12 bases remained unmatched. This CDR3 has 13 residues. This CDR3 reads CSVMTGARGAQHF. The DNA of the CDR3 is TGCAGCGTCATGACAGGGGCCCGAGGGGCCCAGCATTTT.

This clone was seen at least ten times. The chain employs TRBV7-3 and TRBJ1-1; D not certain. The CDR3 has 13 residues. The germline V gene encodes CDR1 SGHTA and CDR2 FQGTGA. Deletions cut 5 bases from V and 1 base from J, with 8 bases between. The DNA of the CDR3 is TGTGCCAGCAGCCGGGAGGCGAACACTGAAGCTTTCTTT. This encodes CASSREANTEAFF.

The chain couples TRBV5-1 to TRBJ2-1; a weak D match, TRBD2 (7 bases). Trimming shortened V by 4 bases and J by 1 base, and 15 bases separated the two germline ends. The CDR3 loop spans 16 amino acids. CDR1 and CDR2 (germline): SGHRS, YFSETQ. The DNA for the CDR3 is TGCGCCAGCAGCCCTGGGGGCGGGAGATCCTACAATGAGCAGTTCTTC. This sequence encodes CASSPGGGRSYNEQFF. Supplemented by reference TRBV5-1 and TRBJ2-1, the full variable domain reads KAGVTQTPRYLIKTRGQQVTLSCSPISGHRSVSWYQQTPGQGLQFLFEYFSETQRNKGNFPGRFSGRQFSNSRSEMNVSTLELGDSALYLCASSPGGGRSYNEQFFGPGTRLTVL.

J is TRBJ2-7 and V is TRBV5-4; D not resolved. V was pared by 0 bases and J by 0 bases, with 10 bases between. The CDR3 consists of 15 residues. The germline gives CDR1 SGHNT, CDR2 YYREEE (reference sequence). This chain's CDR3 is CASSLGGQSSYEQYF. CDR3 nucleotide sequence: TGTGCCAGCAGCTTGGGTGGCCAGAGCTCCTACGAGCAGTACTTC.

The J gene is TRBJ2-2, the V gene TRBV11-2, with 10 bases matching TRBD2. V dropped 1 base and J dropped 4; count of bases not matched to a gene: 6. This CDR3 comprises 17 residues. The germline V gene encodes CDR1 SGHAT and CDR2 FQNNGV. In DNA form, the CDR3 reads TGTGCCAGCAGCTTAGGCGCTAGCGGGAGCTTCACCGGGGAGCTGTTTTTT. This codes for CASSLGASGSFTGELFF. The variable domain in full, completed from reference TRBV11-2 and TRBJ2-2, reads EAGVAQSPRYKIIEKRQSVAFWCNPISGHATLYWYQQILGQGPKLLIQFQNNGVVDDSQLPKDRFSAERLKGVDSTLKIQPAKLEDSAVYLCASSLGASGSFTGELFFGEGSRLTVL.

This sequence joins TRBV7-2 and TRBJ1-2; perhaps TRBD1 as D (6 bases). This CDR3 has 15 residues. The germline V gene has CDR1 SGHTA and CDR2 FQGNSA. The V and J ends lost 4 bases and 2 bases respectively, with 14 bases between them. Written as DNA, the CDR3 is TGTGCCAGCAGCTCGAGGACAGCTGGGAACTATGGCTACACCTTC. As protein: CASSSRTAGNYGYTF.

The rearrangement links TRBV7-6 to TRBJ2-3, with D possibly being TRBD1 (5 bases). The CDR3 contains 14 residues. V was pared by 4 bases and J by 14 bases, with 22 bases between. Germline V CDR1 and CDR2: SGHVS, FNYEAQ. The CDR3: CASSSSPGTRAPYF. DNA for the CDR3: TGTGCCAGCAGCTCATCCCCGGGCACCAGGGCCCCGTATTTT.

The V call is TRBV2, the J call TRBJ2-1; 9 bases are shared with TRBD2. The CDR3 has 13 amino acids. With 8 bases clipped from V and 3 bases from J, the junction kept 2 bases outside the gene matches. CDR1 is SNHLY, CDR2 FYNNEI, per germline. Here the CDR3 reads CASDSGSYNEQFF. In DNA form, the CDR3 reads TGTGCCAGCGATAGCGGGAGCTACAATGAGCAGTTCTTC.

The chain links TRBV4-2 to TRBJ2-7; D gene uncertain. V was trimmed by 4 bases and J by 4 bases, leaving 20 bases between them. The V gene's germline CDR1 is LGHNA and CDR2 YNFKEQ. This CDR3 is built from 16 residues. CDR3 region: CASSRTTMGPKYEQYF. The CDR3 DNA sequence: TGTGCCAGCAGCCGGACGACGATGGGCCCCAAGTACGAGCAGTACTTC.

The chain combines TRBV30 with TRBJ2-7; perhaps D is TRBD1 or TRBD2 (6 bases each). V dropped 4 bases and J dropped 3 bases, with 16 bases sitting between them. The CDR3 contains 14 residues. CDR1 and CDR2 (germline): GTSNPN, SVGIG (reference sequence). In DNA form, the CDR3 reads TGTGCCTGGAAGTTGGCGGGGACATACTACGAGCAGTACTTC. Translated, it gives CAWKLAGTYYEQYF.